This T cell receptor (beta chain) was recorded in a study of cytomegalovirus exposure and HLA in healthy donors. With 60 Vbeta and 13 Jbeta primers, the PCR was carried out. The assay was immunoSEQ multiplex PCR, and TCRdb's table has in-frame clones only and misses some. This sample has 150,000 to 250,000 clones, with roughly 85% found just once. The CDR3 length is 14 residues. In germline, CDR1 is KGHSH, CDR2 LQKENI. The V gene end was trimmed by 5 bases and the J gene end by 5 bases; junction bases not matched to a gene: 7. On this clone itself: Its specificity is unknown.

The study's findings and limits: TCR beta V- and J-gene trimming, according to a later analysis, was linked to a missense DCLRE1C variant.

The V gene is TRBV18, the J gene TRBJ1-2; 8 bases are shared with TRBD1. This TCR derives from a woman in her forties or fifties in good health and CMV-seronegative. Sequencing used PBMCs. CDR3 residues: CASSSRTGRYGYTF. For the CDR3, the DNA is TGTGCCAGCTCATCTAGGACAGGGAGATATGGCTACACCTTC. The entire variable domain, with the rest obtained from reference TRBV18 and TRBJ1-2, is as follows: NAGVMQNPRHLVRRRGQEARLRCSPMKGHSHVYWYRQLPEEGLKFMVYLQKENIIDESGMPKERFSAEFPKEGPSILRIQQVVRGDSAAYFCASSSRTGRYGYTFGSGTRLTVV.